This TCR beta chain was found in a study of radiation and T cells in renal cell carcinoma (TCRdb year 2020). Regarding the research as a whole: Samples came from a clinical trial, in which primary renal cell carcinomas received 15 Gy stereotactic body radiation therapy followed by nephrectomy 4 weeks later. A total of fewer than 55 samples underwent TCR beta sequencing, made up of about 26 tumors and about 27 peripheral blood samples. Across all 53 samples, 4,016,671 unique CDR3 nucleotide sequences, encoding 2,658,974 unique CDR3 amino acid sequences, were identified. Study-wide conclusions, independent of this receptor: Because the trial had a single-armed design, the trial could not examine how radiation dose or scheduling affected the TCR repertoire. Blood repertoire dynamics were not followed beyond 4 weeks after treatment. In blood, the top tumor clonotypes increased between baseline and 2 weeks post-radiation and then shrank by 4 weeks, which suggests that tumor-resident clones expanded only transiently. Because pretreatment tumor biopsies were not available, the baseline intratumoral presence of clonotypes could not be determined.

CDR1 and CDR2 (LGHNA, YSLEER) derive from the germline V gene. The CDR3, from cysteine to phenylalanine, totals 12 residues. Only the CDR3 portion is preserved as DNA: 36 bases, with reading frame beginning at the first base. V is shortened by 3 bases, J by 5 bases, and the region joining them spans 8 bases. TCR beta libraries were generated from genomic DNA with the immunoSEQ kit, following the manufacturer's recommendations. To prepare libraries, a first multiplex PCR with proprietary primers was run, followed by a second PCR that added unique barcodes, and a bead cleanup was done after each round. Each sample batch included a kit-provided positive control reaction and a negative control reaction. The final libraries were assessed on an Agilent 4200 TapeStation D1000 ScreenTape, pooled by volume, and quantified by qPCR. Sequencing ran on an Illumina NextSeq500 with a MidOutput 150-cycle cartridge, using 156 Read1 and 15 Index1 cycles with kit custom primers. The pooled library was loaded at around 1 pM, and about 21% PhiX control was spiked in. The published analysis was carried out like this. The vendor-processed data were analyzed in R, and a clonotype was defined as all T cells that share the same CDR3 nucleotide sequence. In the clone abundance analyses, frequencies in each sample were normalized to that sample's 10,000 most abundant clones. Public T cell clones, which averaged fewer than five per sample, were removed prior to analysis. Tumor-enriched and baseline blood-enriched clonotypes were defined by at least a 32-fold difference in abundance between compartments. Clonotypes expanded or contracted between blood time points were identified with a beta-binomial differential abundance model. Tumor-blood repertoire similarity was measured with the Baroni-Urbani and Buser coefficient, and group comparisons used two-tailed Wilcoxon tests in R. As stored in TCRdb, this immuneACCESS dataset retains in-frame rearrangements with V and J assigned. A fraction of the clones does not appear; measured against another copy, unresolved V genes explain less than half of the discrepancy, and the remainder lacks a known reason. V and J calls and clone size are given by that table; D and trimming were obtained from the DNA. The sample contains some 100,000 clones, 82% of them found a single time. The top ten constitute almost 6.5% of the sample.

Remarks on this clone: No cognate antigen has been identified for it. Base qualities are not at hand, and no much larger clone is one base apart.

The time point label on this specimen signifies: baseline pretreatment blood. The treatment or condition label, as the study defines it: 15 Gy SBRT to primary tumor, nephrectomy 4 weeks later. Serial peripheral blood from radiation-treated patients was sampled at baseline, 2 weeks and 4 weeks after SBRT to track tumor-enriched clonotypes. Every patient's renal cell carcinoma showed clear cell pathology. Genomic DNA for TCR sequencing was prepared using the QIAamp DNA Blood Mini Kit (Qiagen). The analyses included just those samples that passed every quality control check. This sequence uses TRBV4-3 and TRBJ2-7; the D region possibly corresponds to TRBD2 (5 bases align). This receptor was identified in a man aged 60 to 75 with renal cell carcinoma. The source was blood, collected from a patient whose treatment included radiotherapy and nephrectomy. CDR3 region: CASSQGGHEQYF. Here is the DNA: TGCGCCAGCAGCCAGGGCGGGCACGAGCAGTACTTC.